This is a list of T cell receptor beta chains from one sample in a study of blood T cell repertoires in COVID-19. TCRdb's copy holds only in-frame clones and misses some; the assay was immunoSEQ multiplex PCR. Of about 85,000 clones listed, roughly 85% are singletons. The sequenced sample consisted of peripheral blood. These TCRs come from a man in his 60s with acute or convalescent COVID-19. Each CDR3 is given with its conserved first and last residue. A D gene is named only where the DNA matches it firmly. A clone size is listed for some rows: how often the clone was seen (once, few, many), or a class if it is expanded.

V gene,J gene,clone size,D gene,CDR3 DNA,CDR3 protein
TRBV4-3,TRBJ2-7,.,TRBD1,TGCGCCAGCAGCCAAGCTCCGGGACAGAGCTACGAGCAGTACTTC,CASSQAPGQSYEQYF
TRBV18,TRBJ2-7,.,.,TGTGCCAGCACGCCGGGACTCTCGTACGAGCAGTACTTC,CASTPGLSYEQYF
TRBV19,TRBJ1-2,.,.,TGTGCCAGTAGCCCACGCCACTCCGGCTACACCTTC,CASSPRHSGYTF
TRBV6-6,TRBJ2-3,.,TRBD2,TGTGCCAGCACCTGGGGGGGAACAGATACGCAGTATTTT,CASTWGGTDTQYF
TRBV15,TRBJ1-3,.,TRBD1,TGTGCCACCAGCAGAGATTATGGTACAGGGGTTGGAAACACCATATATTTT,CATSRDYGTGVGNTIYF
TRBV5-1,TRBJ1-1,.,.,TGCGCCAGCAGCCCTTGGGGTGATCGGGGGAGCACTGAAGCTTTCTTT,CASSPWGDRGSTEAFF
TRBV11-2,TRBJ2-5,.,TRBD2,TGTGCCAGCAGCTTAGGACTAGCAGAGACCCAGTACTTC,CASSLGLAETQYF
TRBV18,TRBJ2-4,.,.,TGTGCCAGCTCACCCTTCCGGACACCAAACATTCAGTACTTC,CASSPFRTPNIQYF
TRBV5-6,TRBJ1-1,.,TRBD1,TGTGCCAGCAGCCCGAGGGCCCCGTGGGACAGCGTTAACACTGAAGCTTTCTTT,CASSPRAPWDSVNTEAFF
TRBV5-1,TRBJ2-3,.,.,TGCGCCAGCAGCTTGGCGGGGGACTCCACAGATACGCAGTATTTT,CASSLAGDSTDTQYF
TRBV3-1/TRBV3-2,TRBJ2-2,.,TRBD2,TGTGCCAGCAGCCAAGGTTCAGATACCGGGACTAGCGGGGGGGCGAACACCGGGGAGCTGTTTTTT,CASSQGSDTGTSGGANTGELFF
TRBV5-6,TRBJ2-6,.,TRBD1,TGTGCCAGCAGCTTGGCCGGGACAGGGGGCCTCTCTGGGGCCAACGTCCTGACTTTC,CASSLAGTGGLSGANVLTF
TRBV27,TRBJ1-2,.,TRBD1,TGTGCCAGTGGGAAGGGGGCTAAATATGGCTACACCTTC,CASGKGAKYGYTF
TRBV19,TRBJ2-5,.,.,TGTGCCAGTAGTATTTGGGGGGTCCAAGAGACCCAGTACTTC,CASSIWGVQETQYF
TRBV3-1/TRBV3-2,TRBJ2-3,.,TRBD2,TGTGCCAGCAGCCCAGCGGGGGGGCGTTTAGATACGCAGTATTTT,CASSPAGGRLDTQYF
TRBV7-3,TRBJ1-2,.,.,TGTGCCAGCAGTGGCCCAGGAAACTATGGCTACACCTTC,CASSGPGNYGYTF
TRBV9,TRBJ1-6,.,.,TGTGCCAGCAGCCAGTATAATTCACCCCTCCACTTT,CASSQYNSPLHF
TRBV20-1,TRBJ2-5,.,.,TGCAGTGCTAGTAGCGGACAAGAGACCCAGTACTTC,CSASSGQETQYF
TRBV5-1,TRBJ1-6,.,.,TGCGCCAGCAGCTTGGACAGTCTCTCCTATAATTCACCCCTCCACTTT,CASSLDSLSYNSPLHF
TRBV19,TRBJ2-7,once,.,TGTGCCAGTAGTATCAAAAGGCTTCGCGGGCCCTCCTTCTACGAGCAGTACTTC,CASSIKRLRGPSFYEQYF
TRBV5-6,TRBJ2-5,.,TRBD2,TGTGCCAGCAGCTTGGCCAGGCGGGGGGGCCGTTGGGAGACCCAGTACTTC,CASSLARRGGRWETQYF
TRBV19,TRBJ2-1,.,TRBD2,TGTGCCAGTAGTATAGATCTTAAGCGGGGCGCATACAATGAGCAGTTCTTC,CASSIDLKRGAYNEQFF
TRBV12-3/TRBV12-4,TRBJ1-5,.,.,TGTGCCAGCAGGGGGGCAAGCAATCAGCCCCAGCATTTT,CASRGASNQPQHF
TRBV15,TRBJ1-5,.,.,TGTGCCACCAGCAGTCCAGGGATCCAGCCCCAGCATTTT,CATSSPGIQPQHF
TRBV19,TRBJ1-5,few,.,TGTGCCAGTAGTTCCCTGTCCCGCGGGCAGCCCCAGCATTTT,CASSSLSRGQPQHF
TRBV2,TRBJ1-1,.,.,TGTGCCAGCAGTGCTCAGGGCATACTTGAAGCTTTCTTT,CASSAQGILEAFF
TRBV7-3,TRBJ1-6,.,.,TGTGCCAGCAGCGCCCAACCCAGGTCACCCCTCCACTTT,CASSAQPRSPLHF
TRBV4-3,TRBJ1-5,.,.,TGCGCCAGCAGCCAAGAAGCGGGCGCGGGTCAGCCCCAGCATTTT,CASSQEAGAGQPQHF
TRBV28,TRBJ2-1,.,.,TGTGCCAGCAGTTTTAGGGGGGGACTCCAGAACAATGAGCAGTTCTTC,CASSFRGGLQNNEQFF
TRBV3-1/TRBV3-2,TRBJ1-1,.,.,TGTGCCAGCAGCCAAGTCGGGGGGTTGACTGAAGCTTTCTTT,CASSQVGGLTEAFF
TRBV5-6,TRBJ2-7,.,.,TGTGCCAGCAGCTTGGCCAGCGAGCAGTACTTC,CASSLASEQYF
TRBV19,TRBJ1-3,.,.,TGTGCCAGTAGTATGCCTGACCAACCCTTGACTTCTGGAAACACCATATATTTT,CASSMPDQPLTSGNTIYF
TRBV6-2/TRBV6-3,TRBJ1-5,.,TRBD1,TGTGCCAGCAGTTACCACCGGACAGGGGGCTATCAGCCCCAGCATTTT,CASSYHRTGGYQPQHF
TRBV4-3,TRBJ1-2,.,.,TGCGCCAGCAGCCAAGATGGGAGGGGACGCTATGGCTACACCTTC,CASSQDGRGRYGYTF
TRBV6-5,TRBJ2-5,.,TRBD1,TGTGCCAGCAGTTCAACAGGGGGTGGGAGTGCGACCCAGTACTTC,CASSSTGGGSATQYF
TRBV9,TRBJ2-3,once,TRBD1,TGTGCCAGCTCCCAGGACAGGGGGTACACAGATACGCAGTATTTT,CASSQDRGYTDTQYF
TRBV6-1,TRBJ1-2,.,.,TGTGCCAGCAATAGCGCTAACTATGGCTACACCTTC,CASNSANYGYTF
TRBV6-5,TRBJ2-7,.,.,TGTGCCAGCAGTTACTCGTTAACAGTACTCTACGAGCAGTACTTC,CASSYSLTVLYEQYF
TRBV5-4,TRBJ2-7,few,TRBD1,TGTGCCAGCAGCGGGGACAGTCTCTACGAGCAGTACTTC,CASSGDSLYEQYF
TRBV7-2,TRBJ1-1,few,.,TGTGCCAGCAGTCTTGTCGGGGGGAAAAACACTGAAGCTTTCTTT,CASSLVGGKNTEAFF
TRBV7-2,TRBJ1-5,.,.,TGTGCCAGCAGCTTATCCTCGGGCAATCAGCCCCAGCATTTT,CASSLSSGNQPQHF
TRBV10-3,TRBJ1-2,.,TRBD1,TGTGCCATCAGTGAAGACAGGGCGGATGGCTACACCTTC,CAISEDRADGYTF
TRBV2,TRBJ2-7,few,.,TGTGCCAGCAGTTCCGGCTACGAGCAGTACTTC,CASSSGYEQYF
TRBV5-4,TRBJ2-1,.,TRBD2,TGTGCCAGCAGCAACACGGGACTAGTTCGGTTCTTC,CASSNTGLVRFF
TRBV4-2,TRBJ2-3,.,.,TGTGCCAGCAGCCAAGAAGGAGTCACAGATACGCAGTATTTT,CASSQEGVTDTQYF
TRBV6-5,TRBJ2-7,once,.,TGTGCCAGCTCCGGGGGGCGAACCTACGAGCAGTACTTC,CASSGGRTYEQYF
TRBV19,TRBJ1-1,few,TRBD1,TGTGCCAGTAGTATGGGACAGGGGGTCACTGAAGCTTTCTTT,CASSMGQGVTEAFF
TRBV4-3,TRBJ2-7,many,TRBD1,TGCGCCAGCAGCCCTAACTCGGGACAGCCAACCTACGAGCAGTACTTC,CASSPNSGQPTYEQYF
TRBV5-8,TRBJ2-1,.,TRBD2,TGTGCCAGCAGCTTCCGACTAGCGGGGGGAGACAATGAGCAGTTCTTC,CASSFRLAGGDNEQFF
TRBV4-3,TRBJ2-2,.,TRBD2,TGCGCCAGCAGCCAAGATCACGCGGGGGGGAACACCGGGGAGCTGTTTTTT,CASSQDHAGGNTGELFF
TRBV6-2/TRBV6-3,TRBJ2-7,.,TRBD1,TGTACCAGCAGTTACGGACAGGGAACCTACGAGCAGTACTTC,CTSSYGQGTYEQYF
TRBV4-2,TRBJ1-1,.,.,TGTGCCAGCAGCCATCATCGGGGGACGGGCACTGAAGCTTTCTTT,CASSHHRGTGTEAFF
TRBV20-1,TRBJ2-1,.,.,TGCAGTGCCAGCGCGACGGATGAGCAGTTCTTC,CSASATDEQFF